The subject of this entry is one T cell receptor beta chain. Sequenced by immunoSEQ multiplex PCR; TCRdb stores in-frame clones only, minus some. The sample records around 83,000 clones, approximately 91% being singletons. The data originate from a study of technical replicates of blood from several donors. Sequencing used T cells isolated from PBMCs. The TCR comes from a human donor in good health. Some clones in this sample may be carry-over from other donors' samples.

The CDR3, as DNA: TGTGCCAGCAGACAGGGGATTAATGAAAAACTGTTTTTT. Its protein product is CASRQGINEKLFF. V and J are TRBV13 and TRBJ1-4, with TRBD1 matching 7 bases. Germline V gene sequence: CDR1 PRHDT, CDR2 FYEKMQ (reference sequence). This CDR3 is built from 13 residues. V shed 6 bases and J 4 bases; nucleotides not matched to a gene: 2.